The rows below give T cell receptor beta chains drawn from one sample of a study of cytomegalovirus exposure and HLA in healthy donors. Sequencing was performed with immunoSEQ multiplex PCR; in TCRdb, only in-frame clones are kept and a portion is missing. The sample has approximately 200,000 clones; just under 75% are singletons. Sequenced sample: PBMCs. These receptors originate from a woman aged 25-40 years in good health and CMV-seropositive. Both conserved end residues are part of each CDR3. D genes are given only for firm matches. A row's size may be missing; if present it is once, few, many or a size class.

D	J	size	V	DNA	CDR3
TRBD2	TRBJ2-1	.	TRBV5-1	TGCGCCAGCAGCCGTAGCGGGAGGGCCGATGAGCAGTTCTTC	CASSRSGRADEQFF
.	TRBJ2-7	.	TRBV19	TGTGCCACCGCGACAGCGATCGGCGAGCAGTACTTC	CATATAIGEQYF
TRBD2	TRBJ2-7	.	TRBV27	TGTGCCAGCAGCCCTCATGGGACTAGCGGGACCTACGAGCAGTACTTC	CASSPHGTSGTYEQYF
TRBD1	TRBJ2-2	.	TRBV2	TGTGCCAGCGATGGACAGGGAAACACCGGGGAGCTGTTTTTT	CASDGQGNTGELFF
.	TRBJ2-1	once	TRBV27	TGTGCCAGCAGTTTCCTTAGCGGCTCCTACAGTGAGCAGTTCTTC	CASSFLSGSYSEQFF
.	TRBJ2-7	few	TRBV18	TGTGCCAGCTCACACAACCCAGGGTGGCAAAGAAACGAGCAGTACTTC	CASSHNPGWQRNEQYF
.	TRBJ1-4	once	TRBV28	TGTGCCAGCAGTTTAAGGGGGATATTGGGGAAACTGTTTTTT	CASSLRGILGKLFF
TRBD1	TRBJ2-7	.	TRBV15	TGTGCCACCAGTACTATTGACAGGGCCCACGAGCAGTACTTC	CATSTIDRAHEQYF
.	TRBJ2-5	few	TRBV2	TGTGCCAGCAGTGAAGGGGAGGAGACCCAGTACTTC	CASSEGEETQYF
.	TRBJ2-2	few	TRBV7-9	TGTGCCAGCAGCTTAGGTGCAGGAAACACCGGGGAGCTGTTTTTT	CASSLGAGNTGELFF
TRBD2	TRBJ2-7	few	TRBV6-5	TGTGCCAGCAGTTACTCGGCTAGCGGGAGATACGAGCAGTACTTC	CASSYSASGRYEQYF
TRBD2	TRBJ2-5	.	TRBV6-6	TGTGCCAGCAGGGGGGTAGCGGGGCAATTGGGGGAGACCCAGTACTTC	CASRGVAGQLGETQYF
TRBD1	TRBJ2-1	.	TRBV5-4	TGTGCCAGCAGCTTGGGAGGGACAGGGGTCCAGGGTGAGCAGTTCTTC	CASSLGGTGVQGEQFF
TRBD1	TRBJ1-1	few	TRBV5-1	TGCGCCAGCAGCTGGACAGGGGGCACTGAAGCTTTCTTT	CASSWTGGTEAFF
TRBD2	TRBJ2-3	.	TRBV7-2	TGTGCCAGCAGGCCGGGACTAGCGGGCACAGATACGCAGTATTTT	CASRPGLAGTDTQYF
TRBD1	TRBJ1-1	.	TRBV19	TGTGCCAGTAAAACAGGGGGCACTGAAGCTTTCTTT	CASKTGGTEAFF
.	TRBJ2-5	.	TRBV11-2	TGTGCCAGCAGCTTTGGACAGCAAGAGACCCAGTACTTC	CASSFGQQETQYF
.	TRBJ1-3	.	TRBV7-8	TGTGCCAGCAGCTTAGAGGGGTTAGATGGAAACACCATATATTTT	CASSLEGLDGNTIYF
.	TRBJ2-7	.	TRBV27	TGTGCCAGCAGTTACGGCGGGACCTCCTACGAGCAGTACTTC	CASSYGGTSYEQYF
.	TRBJ2-7	.	TRBV11-3	TGTGCCAGTGGAGGGACCTACGAGCAGTACTTC	CASGGTYEQYF
TRBD2	TRBJ2-1	.	TRBV11-2	TGTGCCAGCCGCCAAACCGGGACTAGCTCCTACAATGAGCAGTTCTTC	CASRQTGTSSYNEQFF
.	TRBJ1-1	.	TRBV6-5	TGTGCCAGCAGTATTCGACAGGCGAACACTGAAGCTTTCTTT	CASSIRQANTEAFF
.	TRBJ1-1	few	TRBV19	TGTGCCACTAACCTGGGAGCGGGGAACACTGAAGCTTTCTTT	CATNLGAGNTEAFF
.	TRBJ1-2	.	TRBV19	TGTGCCAGTAGAATAGAGGCAGGGGTAGGGTATGGCTACACCTTC	CASRIEAGVGYGYTF
.	TRBJ1-1	.	TRBV21-1	TGTGCTCGACAGGGGGTGTTGAACACTGAAGCTTTCTTT	CARQGVLNTEAFF
.	TRBJ2-3	.	TRBV5-5	TGTGCCAGCAGATTGGTGGTTGGAGGGGGGGGCACAGATACGCAGTATTTT	CASRLVVGGGGTDTQYF
TRBD1	TRBJ2-3	few	TRBV11-3	TGTGCCAGCAGCGAAGGGACAGCAGATACGCAGTATTTT	CASSEGTADTQYF
.	TRBJ2-5	.	TRBV28	TGTGCCAGCAGTTTAGACTTCCAAGAGACCCAGTACTTC	CASSLDFQETQYF
.	TRBJ1-2	.	TRBV6-1	TGTGCCAGCAAGGAGGGTAGCGTTAACTATGGCTACACCTTC	CASKEGSVNYGYTF
TRBD2	TRBJ2-1	.	TRBV27	TGTGCCAGCAGGGGACTAGCCCAGAGGAGGGATGAGCAGTTCTTC	CASRGLAQRRDEQFF
.	TRBJ2-2	few	TRBV2	TGTGCCAGCAGTGAATCCTGGGGCGGCACCGGGGAGCTGTTTTTT	CASSESWGGTGELFF
TRBD1	TRBJ1-3	.	TRBV5-1	TGCGCCACGTCTCCAGGGGGCGATACTTCTGGAAACACCATATATTTT	CATSPGGDTSGNTIYF
TRBD2	TRBJ2-7	.	TRBV7-9	TGTGCCAGCAGCTTAGTGACTAGCGGGAGGTACGAGCAGTACTTC	CASSLVTSGRYEQYF
.	TRBJ2-3	.	TRBV27	TGTGCCAGCAGTTTACTGAGAGTCGCAGATACGCAGTATTTT	CASSLLRVADTQYF
.	TRBJ1-2	.	TRBV28	TGTGCCAGCAGTCCCGGGATAGGTGGCTACACCTTC	CASSPGIGGYTF
TRBD1	TRBJ1-5	.	TRBV28	TGTGCCAGCATCCAAGACAGGGGTCAGCCCCAGCATTTT	CASIQDRGQPQHF
.	TRBJ2-7	.	TRBV7-9	TGTGCCAGCAGCTCGACGTGGGGCGGCGAGCAGTACTTC	CASSSTWGGEQYF
TRBD2	TRBJ2-3	once	TRBV5-1	TGCGCCAGCAGCTCAGGACTAGCGGGAGGCACAGATACGCAGTATTTT	CASSSGLAGGTDTQYF
TRBD1	TRBJ1-2	.	TRBV6-1	TGTGCCAGCTCGGGACAGGACGCACTTAACTATGGCTACACCTTC	CASSGQDALNYGYTF
TRBD2	TRBJ2-7	.	TRBV5-4	TGTGCCAGCAGCCTGGGACTAGCGGGAGGTACCGAGCAGTACTTC	CASSLGLAGGTEQYF
.	TRBJ2-1	.	TRBV5-6	TGTGCCAGCAGCCTTACTAGGTATGAGCAGTTCTTC	CASSLTRYEQFF